This T cell receptor beta chain was sequenced for a study of breast tumors, draining lymph nodes, adjacent tissues (dated by TCRdb to about 2016). Regarding the complete study: In breast cancer patients, the study compared the TCR beta repertoires of tumor, adjacent nontumor tissue and axillary lymph nodes. In human breast cancer, the study set out to evaluate how tumor, surrounding tissue and draining lymph node repertoires relate to one another and whether T cells may move between these sites.

Points the paper makes about the study in general: Tumor and nontumor tissue repertoires were significantly more similar in luminal-like than in basal-like breast cancer. The data were considered consistent with most tumor T cells being derived from the lymph node and subsequently expanding within tumor tissue. The conclusion that tumor T cells originate in lymph nodes was presented as consistent with a hypothesis rather than as directly demonstrated. Tumor T-cell repertoires showed less diversity than lymph node repertoires and more diversity than nontumor tissue repertoires, and tumor T-cell repertoires showed preferential V and J gene usage.

This clonotype was detected many times. What this receptor recognizes is not known. No base quality information exists; no much larger clone differs at one position. The V end gives up 6 bases and the J end 5 bases, leaving 5 bases in the junction not matched to a gene. Counted from cysteine to phenylalanine, this CDR3 has 13 amino acids. Of all the DNA, just the CDR3 is kept, 39 bases in frame from base 1. Sequences MDHEN (CDR1) and SYDVKM (CDR2) are obtained from the germline V gene. TCRdb shows the sequencer as Illumina HiSeq 2000. Multiplex PCR amplification was used to generate the TCR beta chain libraries. The amplified TCR beta chain products were analyzed by high-throughput sequencing. TCRdb took the public reads, trimmed them with fastp at Q25, ran MiXCR for clone calling and kept in-frame beta chains. Rows with one shared CDR3 protein collapse into an entry with the most common genes and DNA. Across this sample there are about 35,000 distinct CDR3 sequences, with 36% seen only once. The ten largest clonotypes hold around 9.9% of the sample.

The material sequenced was breast tumor tissue. The receptor's source is a female donor with breast cancer. Some clones in this sample may be carry-over from other donors' samples. The chain links TRBV28 with TRBJ2-7; TRBD2 matches 9 bases in the middle. The CDR3 region reads CASRGTSRNEQYF. The bases are TGTGCCAGCAGGGGGACTAGCAGGAACGAGCAGTACTTC. With all but the CDR3 taken from the reference TRBV28 and TRBJ2-7 genes, the full variable domain is: DVKVTQSSRYLVKRTGEKVFLECVQDMDHENMFWYRQDPGLGLRLIYFSYDVKMKEKGDIPEGYSVSREKKERFSLILESASTNQTSMYLCASRGTSRNEQYFGPGTRLTVT.